Each of the 13 T cell receptor beta chains below was sequenced from the same sample in a study of blood T cell repertoires in COVID-19 (dated by TCRdb to between 2020 and 2021). Receptors were amplified or captured by the immunoSEQ multiplex PCR assay. TCRdb obtained this table from immuneACCESS and retained in-frame rearrangements with V and J assigned. These tables miss some clones; where compared with another copy, unresolved V genes account for less than half of the shortfall, and the remainder is unexplained. The sample contains some 190,000 clones, less than 80% of them found a single time. The biggest ten clones account for roughly 12% of the sample. Material: peripheral blood. All receptors derive from a woman aged 50 to 65 with acute or convalescent COVID-19.

The chain employs TRBV18 and TRBJ1-6; D is undetermined. V lost 3 bases and J 6 bases, leaving 9 bases between the germline ends. The germline V gene has CDR1 KGHSH and CDR2 LQKENI. The CDR3 is 14 amino acids. The CDR3 is CASSPPESNSPLHF. The CDR3 DNA sequence: TGTGCCAGCTCACCTCCAGAATCTAATTCACCCCTCCACTTT.

The chain has TRBV12-5 and TRBJ2-1; possible D gene TRBD2, 6 bases. CDR3 length: 14 amino acids. Per the germline V gene, CDR1 is LGHNT and CDR2 is FRNRAP. The V end lost 6 bases, the J end lost 9 bases, and 18 bases lay between the germline ends. The CDR3 is CASGTPQKAGEQFF. The CDR3, as DNA: TGTGCTAGTGGCACACCACAGAAAGCGGGTGAGCAGTTCTTC.

The chain has TRBV28 and TRBJ1-2; D uncertain. Deletions cut 4 bases from V and 2 bases from J, with 11 bases between. Germline loops: CDR1 MDHEN, CDR2 SYDVKM. The CDR3 contains 14 residues. CDR3 region: CASSYAGLNYGYTF. CDR3 bases: TGTGCCAGCAGTTATGCAGGCCTGAACTATGGCTACACCTTC.

This clone was seen a handful of times. V and J are TRBV27 and TRBJ1-2; D is unresolved. The germline CDR1 and CDR2 sequences are MNHEY and SMNVEV (reference sequence). The CDR3 loop spans 13 amino acids. V was pared by 7 bases and J by 5 bases, with 14 bases between. The chain's CDR3 is CASTAHGGYGYTF. CDR3 DNA: TGTGCCAGCACGGCACATGGAGGGTATGGCTACACCTTC.

The rearrangement uses TRBV20-1 and TRBJ2-4, with D perhaps matching TRBD2 (5 bases). The CDR3 is made up of 17 amino acids. V lost 3 bases to trimming and J lost 2 bases, with 20 bases between them. Looked up from germline, CDR1 is DFQATT and CDR2 is SNEGSKA (reference sequence). The CDR3 DNA sequence: TGCAGTGCTAGTACCGTGGGAGAATCAGGCCCCAAAAACATTCAGTACTTC. It yields the protein CSASTVGESGPKNIQYF.

The rearrangement uses TRBV11-2 and TRBJ2-5; 8 bases align to TRBD2. The CDR3 is made up of 18 amino acids. V dropped 4 bases and J dropped 1; count of bases not matched to a gene: 14. Germline lookup yields CDR1 SGHAT and CDR2 FQNNGV. For the CDR3, the DNA is TGTGCCAGCAGCTCGAGTGCTCGGGGGGGAGGGGTCCAAGAGACCCAGTACTTC. This sequence encodes CASSSSARGGGVQETQYF. Full variable domain (missing parts from reference TRBV11-2 and TRBJ2-5): EAGVAQSPRYKIIEKRQSVAFWCNPISGHATLYWYQQILGQGPKLLIQFQNNGVVDDSQLPKDRFSAERLKGVDSTLKIQPAKLEDSAVYLCASSSSARGGGVQETQYFGPGTRLLVL.

The chain uses TRBV19 and TRBJ1-5; D perhaps matches TRBD1 (5 bases). This CDR3 is 13 amino acids long. V dropped 5 bases and J dropped 5 bases, with 10 bases sitting between them. The germline CDR1 and CDR2 sequences are LNHDA and SQIVND (reference sequence). The CDR3 DNA reads TGTGCCAGTAGTGGGGGAGGATATCAGCCCCAGCATTTT. Residues: CASSGGGYQPQHF.

The CDR3 loop is CASTSISPTPRDRTGNTIYF. The CDR3 DNA reads TGTGCCAGCACCTCTATATCCCCCACCCCCCGGGACAGAACTGGAAACACCATATATTTT. V is TRBV28 and J is TRBJ1-3; 7 bases are shared with TRBD1. Germline-derived CDR1 and CDR2 are MDHEN and SYDVKM. This CDR3 has 20 amino acids. After removal of 7 bases from V and 2 bases from J, the junction contained 23 bases not matched to a gene.

V and J are TRBV12-3 or TRBV12-4 and TRBJ1-2; no reliable D call. Trimming left V 4 bases short and J 8 bases short, with 14 bases between. The CDR3 is 13 amino acids. CDR3 sequence: CASSYSISLGYTF. The CDR3, as DNA: TGTGCCAGCAGTTATTCTATCTCGCTGGGCTACACCTTC.

V and J are TRBV30 and TRBJ1-2; the match to TRBD1 covers 7 bases. The V and J ends lost 3 bases and 4 bases, in that order; junction bases with no gene match: 5. Germline CDR1 and CDR2: GTSNPN and SVGIG (reference sequence). The length of the CDR3 is 13 residues. The CDR3 DNA follows: TGTGCCTGGAGCCGGAACAGGGGCTATGGCTACACCTTC. It translates to CAWSRNRGYGYTF.

The V call is TRBV9, the J call TRBJ2-3; maybe TRBD1 (5 bases). Trimming pared 0 bases from V and 7 bases from J, leaving 12 bases between. The length of the CDR3 is 14 residues. Germline CDR1 is SGDLS and CDR2 is YYNGEE. The CDR3 here is CASSVAHQGHTQYF. The CDR3 DNA reads TGTGCCAGCAGCGTAGCCCATCAGGGCCATACGCAGTATTTT.

This chain uses TRBV28 with TRBJ2-2; 11 nucleotides agree with TRBD1. Trimming cost V 5 bases and J 6 bases; bases outside gene matches: 8. In germline, CDR1 is MDHEN, CDR2 SYDVKM. The CDR3 contains 16 residues. The CDR3 region is CASSRTGGFEAGELFF. The CDR3 DNA reads TGTGCCAGCAGTAGGACAGGGGGCTTTGAAGCCGGGGAGCTGTTTTTT.

Only a few counts were recorded for this clone. The chain has TRBV27 and TRBJ1-1; maybe TRBD1 (5 bases). CDR3 length: 16 residues. Looked up from germline, CDR1 is MNHEY and CDR2 is SMNVEV (reference sequence). V lost 6 bases, J lost 3 bases, and 20 bases lay in between. The CDR3 sequence is CASSLTPGPGDTEAFF. The CDR3 bases are TGTGCCAGCAGCCTAACCCCGGGCCCGGGGGACACTGAAGCTTTCTTT.